The 20 T cell receptor beta chains reported below all come from one sample, sequenced in a study of blood T cell repertoires in COVID-19. The repertoire was sequenced with immunoSEQ multiplex PCR; TCRdb's copy has only in-frame clones and lacks some. The profile covers roughly 500,000 clones, with 85% to 90% appearing a single time and over 0.7% taken by the ten largest. Sequenced input: peripheral blood. These receptors originate from a man aged 18 to 30 with COVID-19, enrolled during active disease.

This chain uses TRBV5-1 with TRBJ1-4; weak D call: TRBD1 (5 bases). V gave up 0 bases and J gave up 7 bases, with 10 bases separating them. This CDR3 comprises 14 residues. From germline, CDR1 is SGHRS and CDR2 YFSETQ. The CDR3 loop reads CASSLVQGGEKLFF. CDR3 coding DNA: TGCGCCAGCAGCTTGGTGCAGGGAGGTGAAAAACTGTTTTTT.

Here the CDR3 reads CASSVQVGTGGELFF. The CDR3 DNA is TGTGCCAGCAGCGTCCAGGTCGGGACAGGGGGAGAGCTGTTTTTT. V and J are TRBV9 and TRBJ2-2; 11 nucleotides match TRBD1. From germline, CDR1 is SGDLS and CDR2 YYNGEE. The CDR3 is 15 amino acids. Losses at the gene ends were 2 bases for V and 11 bases for J; bases not matched to a gene: 8. Full variable domain (remainder filled in from reference TRBV9 and TRBJ2-2): DSGVTQTPKHLITATGQRVTLRCSPRSGDLSVYWYQQSLDQGLQFLIQYYNGEERAKGNILERFSAQQFPDLHSELNLSSLELGDSALYFCASSVQVGTGGELFFGEGSRLTVL.

This clone has a handful of counts. This chain joins TRBV10-3 and TRBJ1-5, with TRBD1 matching over 12 bases. CDR1 and CDR2 (germline): ENHRY, SYGVKD. The CDR3 extends over 13 amino acids. J was trimmed by 5 bases and V by 9 bases; bases with no gene match: 2. The CDR3 spells CAMGQGADQPQHF. In nucleotides, the CDR3 is TGTGCCATGGGACAGGGGGCCGATCAGCCCCAGCATTTT.

The chain has TRBV5-4 and TRBJ1-2, with 7 positions matching TRBD1. The CDR3 consists of 18 residues. Germline CDR1 is SGHNT and CDR2 is YYREEE (reference sequence). Losses at the gene ends were 0 bases for V and 1 base for J; bases not matched to a gene: 12. The chain's CDR3 is CASSLGPAGQENNYGYTF. Written as DNA, the CDR3 is TGTGCCAGCAGCTTGGGGCCCGCAGGACAGGAGAATAACTATGGCTACACCTTC. The complete variable domain, with remaining parts taken from reference TRBV5-4 and TRBJ1-2, reads ETGVTQSPTHLIKTRGQQVTLRCSSQSGHNTVSWYQQALGQGPQFIFQYYREEENGRGNFPPRFSGLQFPNYSSELNVNALELDDSALYLCASSLGPAGQENNYGYTFGSGTRLTVV.

The rearrangement links TRBV6-6 to TRBJ1-6; 9 nucleotides agree with TRBD1. Germline CDR1 MNHNY, CDR2 SVGAGI (reference sequence). The CDR3 loop spans 16 amino acids. Unmatched junction bases numbered 6, after V lost 2 bases and J lost 7 bases. CDR3 bases: TGTGCCAGCAGTTACCCTGGACAGGGGAGAAATTCACCCCTCCACTTT. The encoded protein is CASSYPGQGRNSPLHF.

The CDR3 here is CASSLLGGDQPQHF. As DNA, the CDR3 is TGTGCCAGCAGTCTACTGGGGGGGGATCAGCCCCAGCATTTT. This chain uses TRBV27 with TRBJ1-5; a weak D match, TRBD1 (5 bases). Germline assignment: CDR1 MNHEY and CDR2 SMNVEV (reference sequence). The CDR3 runs 14 residues. Trimming pared 5 bases from V and 5 bases from J, leaving 13 bases between.

This clone was picked up one time. V usage is TRBV29-1 and J usage is TRBJ2-1; tentatively, D is TRBD1 (6 bases). In germline, CDR1 is SQVTM, CDR2 ANQGSEA. Deletions cut 4 bases from V and 6 bases from J, with 19 bases between. The CDR3 has 15 amino acids. The CDR3 loop is CSVAEVGRGVNEQFF. The CDR3 nucleotides are TGCAGCGTTGCGGAGGTGGGCAGGGGAGTCAATGAGCAGTTCTTC.

The chain has TRBV12-3 or TRBV12-4 and TRBJ1-2; tentative D call: TRBD1 (5 bases). This CDR3 contains 12 residues. V shed 3 bases and J shed 6 bases, with 8 bases lying between them. CDR3 protein: CASSFGGNGYTF. The CDR3 region has the DNA TGTGCCAGCAGTTTCGGGGGTAATGGCTACACCTTC.

The V and J genes are TRBV3-1 (or the pseudogene TRBV3-2) and TRBJ2-5, with 7 bases fitting TRBD1. The CDR3 spans 13 residues. The V segment lost 8 bases and the J segment 4 bases; nucleotides outside the gene matches: 7. Germline CDR1 reads LGHDT; CDR2 reads YNNKEL (reference sequence). The chain's CDR3 is CASASRGRETQYF. The CDR3, as DNA: TGTGCCAGCGCCTCTAGGGGGCGAGAGACCCAGTACTTC.

The chain employs TRBV30 and TRBJ1-1; TRBD1 agrees at 7 bases. Germline CDR1 reads GTSNPN; CDR2 reads SVGIG (reference sequence). The CDR3 length is 14 residues. Unmatched junction bases numbered 9, after V lost 3 bases and J lost 5 bases. CDR3 DNA: TGTGCCTGGAGCCTTGAGGGGGCGAGGACTGAAGCTTTCTTT. Amino acids: CAWSLEGARTEAFF.

V usage is TRBV29-1 and J usage is TRBJ2-3; tentative D call: TRBD2 (5 bases). The CDR3 covers 13 residues. Germline CDR1 is SQVTM and CDR2 is ANQGSEA. V dropped 8 bases and J dropped 4 bases, with 16 bases sitting between them. CDR3 in DNA: TGCAGCATTATGTTACTAGGAGCAGATACGCAGTATTTT. Its translation: CSIMLLGADTQYF.

The J gene is TRBJ2-6, the V gene TRBV4-1; TRBD1 matches 8 bases. The CDR3 contains 19 residues. Germline V gene lookup returns CDR1 MGHRA and CDR2 YSYEKL. J gave up 0 bases and V 1 base, and 8 bases lay outside the gene matches. Here the CDR3 DNA reads TGCGCCAGCAGCCAAGCTAGGGGACAGGTAACCTCTGGGGCCAACGTCCTGACTTTC. Amino acids: CASSQARGQVTSGANVLTF.

This clone was picked up many times. The sample contains more than one DNA sequence encoding this CDR3. The J gene is TRBJ2-1, the V gene TRBV5-1; 12 bases match TRBD2. This CDR3 has 18 amino acids. Trimming cost V 0 bases and J 2 bases; bases outside gene matches: 6. Germline V gives CDR1 SGHRS, CDR2 YFSETQ. The CDR3 region is CASSLGYSSGRAYNEQFF. The CDR3 DNA is TGCGCCAGCAGCTTGGGTTACTCTAGCGGGAGGGCCTACAATGAGCAGTTCTTC.

CDR3 in DNA: TGTGCCAGCAGCTCCCGAGGAATGCCCCAAGAGACCCAGTACTTC. Its translation is CASSSRGMPQETQYF. This rearrangement joins TRBV7-3 to TRBJ2-5; unclear D gene. Deletions cut 4 bases from V and 1 base from J, with 13 bases between. This CDR3 region has 15 residues. Germline V lookup: CDR1 SGHTA, CDR2 FQGTGA.

The CDR3 is CASKRGSSYEQYF. The CDR3 DNA sequence: TGTGCCAGCAAGCGCGGGAGCTCCTACGAGCAGTACTTC. The chain links TRBV2 to TRBJ2-7; 7 nucleotides line up with TRBD2. V lost 7 bases and J lost 0; bases outside the gene matches: 3. This CDR3 spans 13 amino acids. Looked up from germline, CDR1 is SNHLY and CDR2 is FYNNEI.

The J gene is TRBJ2-3, the V gene TRBV14; D unclear. The CDR3 has 15 residues. Germline CDR1 SGHDN, CDR2 FVKESK. Trimming pared 0 bases from V and 2 bases from J, leaving 9 bases between. The CDR3: CASSQDLASTDTQYF. CDR3 in DNA: TGTGCCAGCAGCCAAGATCTTGCGTCCACAGATACGCAGTATTTT.

The V gene is TRBV3-1 (or the pseudogene TRBV3-2), the J gene TRBJ2-1, with a possible D match to TRBD2 (6 bases). Germline CDR1 and CDR2: LGHDT and YNNKEL (reference sequence). Trimming pared 8 bases from V and 3 bases from J, leaving 17 bases between. The length of the CDR3 is 15 residues. The CDR3 here is CASSLMPSVYNEQFF. The CDR3 DNA reads as TGTGCCAGCTCTTTAATGCCTAGCGTCTACAATGAGCAGTTCTTC.

The CDR3 sequence: CASSPQGETQYF. For the CDR3, the DNA is TGTGCCAGCAGCCCACAGGGAGAGACCCAGTACTTC. The chain combines TRBV11-2 with TRBJ2-5, with a tentative D call TRBD1 (6 bases). Per the germline V gene, CDR1 is SGHAT and CDR2 is FQNNGV. V was clipped by 5 bases and J by 4 bases, with 8 bases between them. CDR3 length equals 12 residues. Together with reference TRBV11-2 and TRBJ2-5, the CDR3 gives the full variable domain: EAGVAQSPRYKIIEKRQSVAFWCNPISGHATLYWYQQILGQGPKLLIQFQNNGVVDDSQLPKDRFSAERLKGVDSTLKIQPAKLEDSAVYLCASSPQGETQYFGPGTRLLVL.

This clone was seen a few times. The rearrangement joins TRBV19 to TRBJ2-2; D unresolved. Germline loops: CDR1 LNHDA, CDR2 SQIVND (reference sequence). The length of the CDR3 is 14 residues. Trimming shortened V by 6 bases and J by 6 bases, and 14 bases separated the two germline ends. DNA of the CDR3: TGTGCCAGTAGGTCGGCTAGTTCTTCCGGGGAGCTGTTTTTT. Amino acids: CASRSASSSGELFF.

The J gene is TRBJ2-2, the V gene TRBV7-9; D is perhaps TRBD1 (6 bases). CDR3 size: 19 residues. V was clipped by 1 base and J by 2 bases, with 20 bases between them. Per the germline V gene, CDR1 is SEHNR and CDR2 is FQNEAQ (reference sequence). The CDR3 DNA sequence: TGTGCCAGCAGCTTAGGGGCGAAAGGGGGAAAACAAAACACCGGGGAGCTGTTTTTT. Amino acids: CASSLGAKGGKQNTGELFF.